This T cell receptor beta chain was captured by sequencing in a study of T cell changes during pregnancy in multiple sclerosis. Only in-frame clones appear in the TCRdb table, and some are missing; sequencing was by immunoSEQ multiplex PCR. The profile covers about 59,000 clones, with roughly 94% appearing a single time and less than 3% taken by the ten largest. Germline lookup yields CDR1 MGHRA and CDR2 YSYEKL. V lost 4 bases and J 6 bases, leaving 13 bases between the germline ends. The CDR3 sequence is 13 residues long. The specimen was CD8+ T cells from peripheral blood mononuclear cells, collected after pregnancy. The chain employs TRBV4-1 and TRBJ2-7; D might be TRBD2 (5 bases). The TCR was taken from a female donor with multiple sclerosis, enrolled in a pregnancy study. CDR3 loop: CASSLGEASEQYF. As DNA, the CDR3 is TGCGCCAGCAGCCTGGGAGAAGCTAGCGAGCAGTACTTC.